This T cell receptor beta chain stems from a study of T cells after yellow fever vaccination. Study-level findings and limits: The bulk population could contribute abundant contaminating clonotypes to FACS-sorted repertoires. Among primary-vaccination clones, most reappeared after the booster, at 95% to 96% for CD4 and 88% for CD8.

This clonotype showed up many times. Its specificity is unknown. Researchers made TCR cDNA using 5'RACE template switching, and this step added a universal primer site and UMIs. Each CDR3 protein is one row after TCRdb ran MiXCR on the 5' RACE reads. The table lists 300,000 to 400,000 distinct CDR3 sequences, 3% to 4.5% of them singletons. The CDR3 sequence is 12 residues long. The V and J ends lost 3 bases and 5 bases respectively, with 10 bases between them. Germline V lookup: CDR1 DFQATT, CDR2 SNEGSKA (reference sequence). The J gene is TRBJ1-1, the V gene TRBV20-1; no definite D call. This clonotype was obtained from a man between 18 and 29 years old who received the YFV17D yellow fever vaccine. The sample consisted of PBMCs, taken 5 days after the yellow fever booster vaccination. The CDR3 sequence is CSASRVRTEAFF. CDR3 bases: TGCAGTGCTAGTCGGGTCCGGACTGAAGCTTTCTTT.